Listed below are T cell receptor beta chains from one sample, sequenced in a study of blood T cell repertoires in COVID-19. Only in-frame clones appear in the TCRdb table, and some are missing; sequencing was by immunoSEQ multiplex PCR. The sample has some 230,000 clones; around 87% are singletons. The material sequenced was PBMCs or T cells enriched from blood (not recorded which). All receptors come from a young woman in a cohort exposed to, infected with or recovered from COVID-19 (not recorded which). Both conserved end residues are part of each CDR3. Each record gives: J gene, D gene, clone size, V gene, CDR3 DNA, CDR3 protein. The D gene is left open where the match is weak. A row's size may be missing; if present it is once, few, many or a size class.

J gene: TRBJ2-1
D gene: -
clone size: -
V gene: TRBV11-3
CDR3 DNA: TGTGCCAGCAGCTTGGGGCAGGGCAATGAGCAGTTCTTC
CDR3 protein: CASSLGQGNEQFF

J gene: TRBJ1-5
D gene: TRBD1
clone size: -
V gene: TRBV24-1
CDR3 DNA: TGTGCCACCAGTGATACAGGGGGCAGCAATCAGCCCCAGCATTTT
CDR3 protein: CATSDTGGSNQPQHF

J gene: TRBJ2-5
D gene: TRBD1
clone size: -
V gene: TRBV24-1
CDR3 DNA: TGTGCCACCAGTGATTTGGAATCCGGGACAGCAGTCCAAGAGACCCAGTACTTC
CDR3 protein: CATSDLESGTAVQETQYF

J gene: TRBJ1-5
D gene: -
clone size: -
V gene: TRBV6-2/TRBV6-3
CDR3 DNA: TGTGCCAGCAGTTACGAGTCCAACAATCAGCCCCAGCATTTT
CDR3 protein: CASSYESNNQPQHF

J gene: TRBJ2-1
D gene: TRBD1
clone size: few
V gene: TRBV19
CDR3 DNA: TGTGCCAGTAATATAAAAGACAGGGCCCCCTACAATGAGCAGTTCTTC
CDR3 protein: CASNIKDRAPYNEQFF

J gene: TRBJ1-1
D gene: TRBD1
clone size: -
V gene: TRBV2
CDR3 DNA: TGTGCCAACAGGGGGCTGAACACTGAAGCTTTCTTT
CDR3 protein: CANRGLNTEAFF

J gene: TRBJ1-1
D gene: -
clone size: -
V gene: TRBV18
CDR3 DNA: TGTGCCAGCTCAACGTGGGCCGGGCCGGGGGAGACTGAAGCTTTCTTT
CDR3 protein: CASSTWAGPGETEAFF

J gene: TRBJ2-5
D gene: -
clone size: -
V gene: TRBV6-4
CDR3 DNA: TGTGCCAGCAGTCCCACTCCGGGAGAGACCCAGTACTTC
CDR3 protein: CASSPTPGETQYF

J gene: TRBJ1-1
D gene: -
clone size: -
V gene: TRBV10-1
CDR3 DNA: TGCGCCAGCAGCCTAGATCCGAACACTGAAGCTTTCTTT
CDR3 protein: CASSLDPNTEAFF

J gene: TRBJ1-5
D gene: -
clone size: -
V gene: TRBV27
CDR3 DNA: TGTGCCAGCAGTTTAAGGGGCGACGGGGGGAATCAGCCCCAGCATTTT
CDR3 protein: CASSLRGDGGNQPQHF

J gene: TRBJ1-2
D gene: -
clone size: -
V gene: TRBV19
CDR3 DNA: TGTGCCGCCCAGGCGGGCAGGGGAAACTATGGCTACACCTTC
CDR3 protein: CAAQAGRGNYGYTF

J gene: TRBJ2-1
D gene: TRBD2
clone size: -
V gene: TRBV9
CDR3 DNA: TGTGCCAGCAGCGCTGGGACTAGCGGCTACAATGAGCAGTTCTTC
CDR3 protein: CASSAGTSGYNEQFF

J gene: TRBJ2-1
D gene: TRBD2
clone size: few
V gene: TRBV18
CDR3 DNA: TGTGCCAGCTCACCACCTCGGGGTGCGGGAGAGGGCAATGAGCAGTTCTTC
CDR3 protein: CASSPPRGAGEGNEQFF

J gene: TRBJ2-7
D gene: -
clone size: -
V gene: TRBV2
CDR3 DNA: TGTGCCAGCAGTGAAGGGATATCAGGAAAGGAGCAGTACTTC
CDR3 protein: CASSEGISGKEQYF

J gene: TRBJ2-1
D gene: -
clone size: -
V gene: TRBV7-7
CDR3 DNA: TGTGCTAGCAGCTTACTTGCTTCCGGACAGCCATCCTACAATGAGCAGTTCTTC
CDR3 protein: CASSLLASGQPSYNEQFF

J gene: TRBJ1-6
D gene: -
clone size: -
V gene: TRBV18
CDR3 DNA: TGTGCCAGCTCACTCCTCAATACCCTGGGGAGAGGTTCACCCCTCCACTTT
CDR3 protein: CASSLLNTLGRGSPLHF

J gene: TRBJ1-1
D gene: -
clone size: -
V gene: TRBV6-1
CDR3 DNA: TGTGCCAGCAGTGAAGGGCAGGGGAACACTGAAGCTTTCTTT
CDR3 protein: CASSEGQGNTEAFF

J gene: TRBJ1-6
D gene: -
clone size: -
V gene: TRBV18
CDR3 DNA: TGTGCCAGCTCACCCAATTCCGGTTCGACGGGAAATTCACCCCTCCACTTT
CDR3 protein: CASSPNSGSTGNSPLHF

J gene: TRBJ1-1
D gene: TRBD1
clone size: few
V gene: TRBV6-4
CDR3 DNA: TGTGCCAGCAGTCTAACCGGGACAGGCAAAACTGAAGCTTTCTTT
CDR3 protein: CASSLTGTGKTEAFF

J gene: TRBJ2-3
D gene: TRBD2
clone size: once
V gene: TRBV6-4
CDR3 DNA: TGTGCCAGCAGCAAGGAAGCGGGAGAGGGGACAGATACGCAGTATTTT
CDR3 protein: CASSKEAGEGTDTQYF

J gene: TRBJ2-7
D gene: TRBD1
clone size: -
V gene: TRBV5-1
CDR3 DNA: TGCGCCAGCAGCGCGGGACAGGGGACATACGAGCAGTACTTC
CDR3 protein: CASSAGQGTYEQYF

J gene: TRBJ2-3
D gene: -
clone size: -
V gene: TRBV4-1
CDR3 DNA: TGCGCCAGCAGCCAACCAGGGGTCGGAACAGATACGCAGTATTTT
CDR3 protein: CASSQPGVGTDTQYF